The T cell receptor (beta chain) under discussion was sequenced for a study of cytomegalovirus exposure and HLA in healthy donors. PCR was performed using 60 Vbeta and 13 Jbeta primers. The repertoire was sequenced with immunoSEQ multiplex PCR; TCRdb's copy has only in-frame clones and lacks some. The profile shows about 160,000 clones, roughly 82% of them singletons. This CDR3 has 16 amino acids. In germline, CDR1 is SGHNT, CDR2 YYREEE (reference sequence). V lost 4 bases and J lost 4, with 17 bases in between. Study-level findings and limits: According to reports, the classifier identified cytomegalovirus status with high specificity and sensitivity. Later, TCR association rates were found to vary by HLA locus, highest for DRB1 and lowest for HLA-C. The study dropped some indistinguishable V segments, TRBV6-2 and TRBV6-3 among them. Further analysis, carried out later, found HLA-associated TCR beta chains more clonally expanded than equally common other chains.

In its sample, this clone was seen once. The antigen remains unidentified. Sequenced input: PBMCs. The sequence was obtained from a man in his fifties or sixties in good health and CMV-seropositive. The V gene is TRBV5-4, the J gene TRBJ1-4, with D perhaps matching TRBD1 (6 bases). CDR3 amino acids: CASSLRLGGDNEKLFF. CDR3 nucleotide sequence: TGTGCCAGCAGCCTCCGTTTAGGGGGGGATAATGAAAAACTGTTTTTT.